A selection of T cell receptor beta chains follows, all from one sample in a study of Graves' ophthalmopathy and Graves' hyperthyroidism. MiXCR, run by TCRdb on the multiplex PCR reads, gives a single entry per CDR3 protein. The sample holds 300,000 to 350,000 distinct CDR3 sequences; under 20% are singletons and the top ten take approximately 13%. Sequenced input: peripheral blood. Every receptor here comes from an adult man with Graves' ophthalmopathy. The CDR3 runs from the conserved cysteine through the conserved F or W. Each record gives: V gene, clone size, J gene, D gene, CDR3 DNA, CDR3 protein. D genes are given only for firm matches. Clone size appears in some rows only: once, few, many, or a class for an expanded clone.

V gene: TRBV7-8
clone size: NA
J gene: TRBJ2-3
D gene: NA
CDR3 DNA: TGTGCCAGCAGCTTTGTACGGTTCAACGCAGATACGCAGTATTTT
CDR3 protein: CASSFVRFNADTQYF

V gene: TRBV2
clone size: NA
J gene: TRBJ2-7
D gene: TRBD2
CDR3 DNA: TGTGCCAGCAGTGATATGGCGGGAGGGCGCGAGCAGTACTTC
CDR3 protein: CASSDMAGGREQYF

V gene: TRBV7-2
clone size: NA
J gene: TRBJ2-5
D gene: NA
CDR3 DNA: TGTGCCAGCAGCTTATTGGGAGAGCAGGGGGAGACCCAGTACTTC
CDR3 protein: CASSLLGEQGETQYF

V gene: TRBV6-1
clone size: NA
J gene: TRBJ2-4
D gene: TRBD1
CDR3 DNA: TGTGCCAGCAGCCGAACCCGGGACAGCTTAAACATTCAGTACTTC
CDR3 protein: CASSRTRDSLNIQYF

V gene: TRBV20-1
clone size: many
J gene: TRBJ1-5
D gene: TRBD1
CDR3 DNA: TGCAGTGCTAGATCCGGGACAGGGAGGAGAAGCAATCAGCCCCAGCATTTT
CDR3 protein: CSARSGTGRRSNQPQHF

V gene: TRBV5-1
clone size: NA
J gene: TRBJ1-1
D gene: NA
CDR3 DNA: TGCGCCAGCAGCTTGGAAACAGGGACCATGAACACTGAAGCTTTCTTT
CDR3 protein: CASSLETGTMNTEAFF

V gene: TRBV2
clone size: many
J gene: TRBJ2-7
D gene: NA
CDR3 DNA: TGTGCCAGCATGGTCCCGAATACCTACGAGCAGTACTTC
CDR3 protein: CASMVPNTYEQYF

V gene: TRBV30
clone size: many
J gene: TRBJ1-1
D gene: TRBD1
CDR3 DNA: TGTGCCTGGAGACCGAACAGGGACAGCACTGAAGCTTTCTTT
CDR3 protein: CAWRPNRDSTEAFF

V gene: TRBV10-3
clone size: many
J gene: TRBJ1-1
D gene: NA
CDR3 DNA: TGTGCCATCTGGTCTGGGGGCCTGGGTAACACTGAAGCTTTCTTT
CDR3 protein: CAIWSGGLGNTEAFF

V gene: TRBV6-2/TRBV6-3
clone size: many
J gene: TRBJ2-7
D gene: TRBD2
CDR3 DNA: TGTGCCAGCCTCCCTAGGCGGGAGGGGATGGGGCAGTACTTC
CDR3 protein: CASLPRREGMGQYF

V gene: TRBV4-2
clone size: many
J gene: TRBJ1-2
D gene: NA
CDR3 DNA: TGTGCCAGCAGCGAAGGGGGACTGGGCTATGGCTACACCTTC
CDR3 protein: CASSEGGLGYGYTF

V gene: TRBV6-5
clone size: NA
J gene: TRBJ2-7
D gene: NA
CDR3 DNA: TGTGCCAGCAGTTCTCGTCGTTTCTCCTACGAGCAGTACTTC
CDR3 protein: CASSSRRFSYEQYF